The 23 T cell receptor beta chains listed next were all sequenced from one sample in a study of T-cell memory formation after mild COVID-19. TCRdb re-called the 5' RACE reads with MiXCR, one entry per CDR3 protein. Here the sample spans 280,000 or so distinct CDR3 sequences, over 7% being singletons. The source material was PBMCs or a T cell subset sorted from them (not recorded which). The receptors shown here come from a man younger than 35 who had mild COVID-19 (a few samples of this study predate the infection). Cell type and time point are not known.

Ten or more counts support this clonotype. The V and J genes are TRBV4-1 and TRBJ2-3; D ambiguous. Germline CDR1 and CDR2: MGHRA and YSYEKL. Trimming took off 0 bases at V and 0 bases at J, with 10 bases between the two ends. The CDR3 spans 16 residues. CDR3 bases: TGCGCCAGCAGCCAAGAAACGGTCCCTAGCACAGATACGCAGTATTTT. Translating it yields CASSQETVPSTDTQYF.

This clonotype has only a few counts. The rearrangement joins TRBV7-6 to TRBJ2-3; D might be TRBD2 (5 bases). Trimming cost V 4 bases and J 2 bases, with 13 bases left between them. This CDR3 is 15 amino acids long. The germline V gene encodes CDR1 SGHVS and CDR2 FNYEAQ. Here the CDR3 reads CASSYQAEATDTQYF. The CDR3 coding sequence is TGTGCCAGCAGCTATCAAGCGGAGGCCACAGATACGCAGTATTTT.

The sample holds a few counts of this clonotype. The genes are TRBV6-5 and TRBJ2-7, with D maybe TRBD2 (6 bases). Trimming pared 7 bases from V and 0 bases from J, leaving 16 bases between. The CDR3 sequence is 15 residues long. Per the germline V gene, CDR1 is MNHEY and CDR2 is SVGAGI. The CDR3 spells CASKRGDGSSYEQYF. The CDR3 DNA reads TGTGCCAGCAAAAGGGGAGACGGGAGCTCCTACGAGCAGTACTTC.

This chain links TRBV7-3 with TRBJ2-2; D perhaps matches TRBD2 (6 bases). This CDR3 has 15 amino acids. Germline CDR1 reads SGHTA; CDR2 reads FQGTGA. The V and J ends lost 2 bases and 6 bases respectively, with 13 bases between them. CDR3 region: CASSLRPREAGELFF. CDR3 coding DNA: TGTGCCAGCAGCTTACGGCCGAGGGAGGCCGGGGAGCTGTTTTTT.

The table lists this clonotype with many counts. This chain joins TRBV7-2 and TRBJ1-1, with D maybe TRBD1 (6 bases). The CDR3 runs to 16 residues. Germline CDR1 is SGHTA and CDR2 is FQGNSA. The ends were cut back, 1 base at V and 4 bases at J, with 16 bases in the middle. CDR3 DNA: TGTGCCAGCAGCTTAGGTTGGGGGCCCCGTGGCACTGAAGCTTTCTTT. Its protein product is CASSLGWGPRGTEAFF.

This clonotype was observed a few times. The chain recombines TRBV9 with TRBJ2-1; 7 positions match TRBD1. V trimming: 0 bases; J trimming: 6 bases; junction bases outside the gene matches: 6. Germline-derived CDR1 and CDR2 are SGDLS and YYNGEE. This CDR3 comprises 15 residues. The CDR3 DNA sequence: TGTGCCAGCAGCGTAGACAGGGGATGGATCAATGAGCAGTTCTTC. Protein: CASSVDRGWINEQFF.

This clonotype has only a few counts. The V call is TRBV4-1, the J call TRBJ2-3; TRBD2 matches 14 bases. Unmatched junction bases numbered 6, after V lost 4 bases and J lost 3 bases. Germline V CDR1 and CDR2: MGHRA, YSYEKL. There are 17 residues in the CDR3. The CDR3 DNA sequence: TGCGCCAGCAGCCTTTGGACTAGCGGGGGGCCAACAGATACGCAGTATTTT. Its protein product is CASSLWTSGGPTDTQYF.

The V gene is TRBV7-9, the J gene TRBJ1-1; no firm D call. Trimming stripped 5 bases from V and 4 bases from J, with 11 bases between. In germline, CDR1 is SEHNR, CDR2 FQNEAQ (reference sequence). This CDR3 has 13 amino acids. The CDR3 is CASSPLVRTEAFF. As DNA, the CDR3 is TGTGCCAGCAGCCCCCTTGTGCGCACTGAAGCTTTCTTT.

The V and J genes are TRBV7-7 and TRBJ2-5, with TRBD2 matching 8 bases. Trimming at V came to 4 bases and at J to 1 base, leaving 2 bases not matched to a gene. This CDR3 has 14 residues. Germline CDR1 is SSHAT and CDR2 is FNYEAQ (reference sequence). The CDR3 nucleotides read TGTGCCAGCAGCTGGGGGACTAGCCAAGAGACCCAGTACTTC. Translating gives CASSWGTSQETQYF.

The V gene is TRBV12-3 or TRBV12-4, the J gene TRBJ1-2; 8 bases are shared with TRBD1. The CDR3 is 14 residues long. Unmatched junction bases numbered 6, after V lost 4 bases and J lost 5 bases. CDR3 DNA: TGTGCCAGCAGTTCGGACAGGGTTCGGTATGGCTACACCTTC. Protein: CASSSDRVRYGYTF.

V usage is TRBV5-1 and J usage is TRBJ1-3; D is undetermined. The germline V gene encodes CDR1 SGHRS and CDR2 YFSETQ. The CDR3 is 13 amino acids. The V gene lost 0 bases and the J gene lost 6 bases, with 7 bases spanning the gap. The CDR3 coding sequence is TGCGCCAGCAGCTTGGGGCAGGCAAACACCATATATTTT. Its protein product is CASSLGQANTIYF.

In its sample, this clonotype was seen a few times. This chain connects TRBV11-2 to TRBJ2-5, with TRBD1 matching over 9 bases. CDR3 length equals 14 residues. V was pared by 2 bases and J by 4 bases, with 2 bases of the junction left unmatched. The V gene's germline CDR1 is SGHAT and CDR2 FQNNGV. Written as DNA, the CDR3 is TGTGCCAGCAGCTTATGGACAGGGGCAGAGACCCAGTACTTC. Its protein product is CASSLWTGAETQYF.

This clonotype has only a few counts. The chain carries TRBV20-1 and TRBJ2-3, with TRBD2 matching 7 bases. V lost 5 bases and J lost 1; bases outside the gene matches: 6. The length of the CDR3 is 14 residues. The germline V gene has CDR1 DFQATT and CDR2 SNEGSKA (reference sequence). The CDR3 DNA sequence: TGCAGTGCTCCCAACGCGGGGGGCACAGATACGCAGTATTTT. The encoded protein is CSAPNAGGTDTQYF.

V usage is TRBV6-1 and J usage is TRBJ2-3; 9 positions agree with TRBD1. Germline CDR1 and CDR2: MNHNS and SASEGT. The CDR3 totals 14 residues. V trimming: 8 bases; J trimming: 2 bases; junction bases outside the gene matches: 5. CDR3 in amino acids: CASPGTGHTDTQYF. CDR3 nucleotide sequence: TGTGCCAGCCCGGGGACAGGGCACACAGATACGCAGTATTTT.

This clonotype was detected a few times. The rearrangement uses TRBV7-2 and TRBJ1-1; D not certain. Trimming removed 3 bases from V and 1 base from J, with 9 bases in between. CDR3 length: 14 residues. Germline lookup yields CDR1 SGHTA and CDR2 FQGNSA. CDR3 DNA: TGTGCCAGCAGCTTGCCGACTGAGAACACTGAAGCTTTCTTT. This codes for CASSLPTENTEAFF.

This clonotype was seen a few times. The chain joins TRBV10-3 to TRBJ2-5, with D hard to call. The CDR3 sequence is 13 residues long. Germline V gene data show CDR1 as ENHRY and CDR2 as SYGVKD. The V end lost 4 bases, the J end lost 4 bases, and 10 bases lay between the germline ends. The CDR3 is CAISVAVRETQYF. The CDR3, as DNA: TGTGCCATCAGTGTGGCTGTGAGAGAGACCCAGTACTTC.

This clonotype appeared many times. The CDR3 DNA sequence: TGTGCCAGCAGTTTAATTCCCGGGGAGCTGTTTTTT. Its translation: CASSLIPGELFF. V is TRBV12-3 or TRBV12-4 and J is TRBJ2-2; D not resolved. The V gene lost 2 bases and the J gene lost 6 bases, with 4 bases spanning the gap. CDR3 length equals 12 residues.

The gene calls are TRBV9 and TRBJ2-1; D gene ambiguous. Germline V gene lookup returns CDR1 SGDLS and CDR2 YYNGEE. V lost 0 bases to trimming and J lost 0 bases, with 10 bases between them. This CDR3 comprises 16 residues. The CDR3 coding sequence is TGTGCCAGCAGCGTAGTAAAGCCTAGCTCCTACAATGAGCAGTTCTTC. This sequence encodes CASSVVKPSSYNEQFF.

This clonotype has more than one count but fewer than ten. The DNA of the CDR3 is TGCGCCAGCAGCCCACAGGCCACCTACAATGAGCAGTTCTTC. Protein sequence: CASSPQATYNEQFF. The rearrangement joins TRBV5-1 to TRBJ2-1; tentative D call: TRBD1 (5 bases). The CDR3 sequence is 14 residues long. Trimming took 4 bases from V and 2 from J, leaving 10 bases between them. CDR1 is SGHRS and CDR2 is YFSETQ in the germline V gene.

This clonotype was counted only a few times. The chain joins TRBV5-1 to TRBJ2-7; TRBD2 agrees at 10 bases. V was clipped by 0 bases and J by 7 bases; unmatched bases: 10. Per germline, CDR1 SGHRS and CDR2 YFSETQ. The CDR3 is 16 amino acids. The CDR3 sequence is CASSLEGGLAVLEQYF. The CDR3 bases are TGCGCCAGCAGCTTGGAGGGCGGACTAGCGGTGCTGGAGCAGTACTTC.

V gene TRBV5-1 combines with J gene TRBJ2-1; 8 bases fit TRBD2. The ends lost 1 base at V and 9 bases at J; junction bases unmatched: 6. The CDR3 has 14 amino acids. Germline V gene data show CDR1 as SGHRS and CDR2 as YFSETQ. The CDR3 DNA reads TGCGCCAGCAGCTTGCTACTAGCGGACGGTGAGCAGTTCTTC. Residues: CASSLLLADGEQFF.

CDR3 in DNA: TGTGCCAGCAGCTTAACCAGAGAGAGCACAGATACGCAGTATTTT. Amino acid sequence: CASSLTRESTDTQYF. The J gene is TRBJ2-3, the V gene TRBV7-3; no clear D. The CDR3 contains 15 residues. The V gene's germline CDR1 is SGHTA and CDR2 FQGTGA. V was shortened by 0 bases and J by 0 bases, with 7 bases between the two germline ends.

CDR3 bases: TGTGCCAGCAGCCCAGCGGGGGGCGGAGGGTACGAGCAGTACGTC. As protein: CASSPAGGGGYEQYV. The chain couples TRBV3-1 to TRBJ2-7, with TRBD2 identical over 9 bases. Germline trimming cut 4 bases from V and 4 bases from J; bases unmatched to any gene: 8. The CDR3 extends over 15 amino acids. Germline V CDR1 and CDR2: LGHDT, YNNKEL (reference sequence).